This record covers a single T cell receptor (beta chain). Its antigen is unidentified. CD8 cells regarded as naive lacked CD45RO, were positively chosen for CCR7, and omitted terminally differentiated effector memory CD45RA+ cells. These data come from a study of shared clonotypes between healthy human individuals. Study-wide background: Donors had three CD4 naive, three CD4 memory, two CD8 naive and one CD8 memory plate apiece. Study-level results: Memory subsets generally showed smaller estimated richness than naive subsets did.

The run depth of the assay was deep. The DNA input per sorted-subset replicate PCR was 200 ng, corresponding to around 28,000 T cell genomes. Sequencing used immunoSEQ multiplex PCR; TCRdb keeps in-frame clones, though not all of them. Of roughly 890,000 clones listed, approximately 92% were seen once; the top ten hold 24%. Per germline, CDR1 MNHNS and CDR2 SASEGT. Trimming cost V 2 bases and J 1 base; bases outside gene matches: 0. The CDR3 is 15 residues long. This clonotype was sampled from a young man in good health. What was sequenced was naive CD8+ T cells sorted from blood. This chain links TRBV6-1 with TRBJ2-2; 8 positions match TRBD2. Here the CDR3 DNA reads TGTGCCAGCAGTGAACTAGCGGGGAACACCGGGGAGCTGTTTTTT. Residues: CASSELAGNTGELFF.